One and the same sample provided the 2 T cell receptor beta chains below, sequenced in a study of T cells in tuberculosis. Time point reported: new active TB diagnosis, blood taken before or within 7 days of starting treatment. Produced via immunoSEQ multiplex PCR; TCRdb's table is partial and in-frame only. Among approximately 46,000 clones listed, roughly 95% were seen once. The sequenced sample was PBMCs, obtained at tuberculosis diagnosis. The source of these receptors is an adult with tuberculosis.

The chain carries TRBV5-1 and TRBJ1-2; D gene uncertain. V lost 4 bases and J lost 3, with 10 bases in between. Germline V CDR1 and CDR2: SGHRS, YFSETQ. CDR3 size: 13 residues. For the CDR3, the DNA is TGCGCCAGCAGCCCCGCCCGGGACTATGGCTACACCTTC. The encoded protein is CASSPARDYGYTF.

In this sample, this clone turned up once. This chain uses TRBV5-1 with TRBJ1-1; D remains unclear. Trimming left V 7 bases short and J 1 base short, with 14 bases between. The germline gives CDR1 SGHRS, CDR2 YFSETQ. The CDR3 spans 14 residues. CDR3 in DNA: TGCGCCAGCGGGTGGAGCAGTAAGAACACTGAAGCTTTCTTT. Its translation is CASGWSSKNTEAFF. Full variable domain (rest looked up from reference TRBV5-1 and TRBJ1-1): KAGVTQTPRYLIKTRGQQVTLSCSPISGHRSVSWYQQTPGQGLQFLFEYFSETQRNKGNFPGRFSGRQFSNSRSEMNVSTLELGDSALYLCASGWSSKNTEAFFGQGTRLTVV.